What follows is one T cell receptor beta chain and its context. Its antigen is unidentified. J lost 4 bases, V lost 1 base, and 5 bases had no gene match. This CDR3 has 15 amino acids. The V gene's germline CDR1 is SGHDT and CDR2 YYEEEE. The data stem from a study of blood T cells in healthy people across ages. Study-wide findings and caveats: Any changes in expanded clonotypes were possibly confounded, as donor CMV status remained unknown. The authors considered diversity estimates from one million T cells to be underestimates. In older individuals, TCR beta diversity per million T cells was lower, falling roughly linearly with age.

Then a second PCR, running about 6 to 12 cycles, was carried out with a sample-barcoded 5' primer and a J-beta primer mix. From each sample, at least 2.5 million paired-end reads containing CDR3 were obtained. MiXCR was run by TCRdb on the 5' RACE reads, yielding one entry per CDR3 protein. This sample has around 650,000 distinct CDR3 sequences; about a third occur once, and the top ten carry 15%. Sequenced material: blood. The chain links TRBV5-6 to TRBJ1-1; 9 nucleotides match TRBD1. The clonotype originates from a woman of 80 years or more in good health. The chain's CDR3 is CASSLTGGAGTEAFF. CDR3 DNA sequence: TGTGCCAGCAGCTTGACAGGGGGCGCGGGCACTGAAGCTTTCTTT.